The rows below give T cell receptor beta chains drawn from one sample of a study of blood T cell repertoires in COVID-19. The data were produced by immunoSEQ multiplex PCR, yet TCRdb's version contains in-frame clones alone and is incomplete. The repertoire has 200,000 to 250,000 clones, around four fifths of them found once; the top ten carry approximately 4%. What was sequenced was peripheral blood. The source is a woman between 35 and 50 years old with active or convalescent COVID-19. Both conserved end residues are part of each CDR3. D genes are given only for firm matches. Clone size is shown for a subset of rows, as once, few, many or a class of expanded clone.

j_gene,abundance,d_gene,v_gene,len,CDR3aa,CDR3nt
TRBJ1-2,.,.,TRBV11-1,13,CASSLGLDYGYTF,TGTGCCAGCAGCCTAGGACTTGACTATGGCTACACCTTC
TRBJ1-1,once,.,TRBV6-5,13,CASSPQRRSEAFF,TGTGCCAGCAGTCCCCAGCGTCGGTCTGAAGCTTTCTTT
TRBJ2-7,.,TRBD1,TRBV11-2,14,CASSTGTGLVEQYF,TGTGCCAGCAGCACCGGGACAGGGCTTGTTGAGCAGTACTTC
TRBJ1-1,once,TRBD1,TRBV6-6,15,CASSYGRQGSTEAFF,TGTGCCAGCAGTTACGGGAGACAGGGAAGCACTGAAGCTTTCTTT
TRBJ1-2,.,TRBD1,TRBV3-1/TRBV3-2,14,CASSVGQGRRRYTF,TGTGCCAGCAGCGTTGGACAGGGGCGTCGTCGCTACACCTTC
TRBJ1-3,.,.,TRBV28,13,CASSLVSGNTIYF,TGTGCCAGCAGTTTAGTTTCGGGAAACACCATATATTTT
TRBJ1-6,.,TRBD1,TRBV6-5,15,CASSLGQGVESPLHF,TGTGCCAGCAGTTTGGGACAGGGAGTGGAGTCACCCCTCCACTTT
TRBJ1-2,.,.,TRBV18,15,CASSPPAGTNYGYTF,TGTGCCAGCTCACCACCGGCAGGGACTAACTATGGCTACACCTTC
TRBJ2-3,once,.,TRBV29-1,10,CSLDRDTQYF,TGCAGCCTAGACAGGGATACGCAGTATTTT
TRBJ2-2,.,TRBD2,TRBV30,14,CAWSGTSGAGELFF,TGTGCCTGGAGTGGGACTAGCGGGGCCGGGGAGCTGTTTTTT
TRBJ2-2,.,TRBD1,TRBV5-1,14,CASSLRQGPGELFF,TGCGCCAGCAGCCTAAGACAGGGCCCCGGGGAGCTGTTTTTT
TRBJ2-2,.,.,TRBV7-9,14,CASTQMKSTGELFF,TGTGCCAGCACCCAGATGAAGTCCACCGGGGAGCTGTTTTTT
TRBJ1-3,.,.,TRBV11-2,15,CASSLYGGNGNTIYF,TGTGCCAGCAGCCTATACGGGGGAAATGGAAACACCATATATTTT
TRBJ2-1,.,TRBD1,TRBV3-1/TRBV3-2,18,CASSRETGAVQAYNEQFF,TGTGCCAGCAGCCGTGAGACAGGGGCCGTACAGGCCTACAATGAGCAGTTCTTC
TRBJ1-1,.,.,TRBV9,13,CASSVNGNTEAFF,TGTGCCAGCAGCGTCAACGGGAACACTGAAGCTTTCTTT
TRBJ1-2,.,TRBD1,TRBV2,11,CASMQGGGYTF,TGTGCCAGCATGCAGGGGGGAGGCTACACCTTC
TRBJ1-5,few,.,TRBV28,14,CASNGLNINQPQHF,TGTGCCAGCAACGGACTGAATATCAATCAGCCCCAGCATTTT
TRBJ2-1,.,TRBD2,TRBV3-1/TRBV3-2,15,CASSQASGGFNEQFF,TGTGCCAGCAGCCAAGCTAGCGGGGGCTTTAATGAGCAGTTCTTC
TRBJ1-3,.,TRBD1,TRBV5-3,15,CARRGQGIIGNTIYF,TGTGCCAGAAGGGGACAGGGGATAATTGGAAACACCATATATTTT
TRBJ1-6,once,TRBD1,TRBV27,14,CASSPGQLNSPLHF,TGTGCCAGCAGTCCGGGACAGTTAAATTCACCCCTCCACTTT
TRBJ2-5,once,.,TRBV12-3/TRBV12-4,13,CASSRATRETQYF,TGTGCCAGCAGTCGAGCGACCAGAGAGACCCAGTACTTC
TRBJ1-6,once,TRBD1,TRBV6-5,16,CASSYGPGQGASPLHF,TGTGCCAGCAGTTACGGACCGGGACAGGGCGCTTCACCCCTCCACTTT